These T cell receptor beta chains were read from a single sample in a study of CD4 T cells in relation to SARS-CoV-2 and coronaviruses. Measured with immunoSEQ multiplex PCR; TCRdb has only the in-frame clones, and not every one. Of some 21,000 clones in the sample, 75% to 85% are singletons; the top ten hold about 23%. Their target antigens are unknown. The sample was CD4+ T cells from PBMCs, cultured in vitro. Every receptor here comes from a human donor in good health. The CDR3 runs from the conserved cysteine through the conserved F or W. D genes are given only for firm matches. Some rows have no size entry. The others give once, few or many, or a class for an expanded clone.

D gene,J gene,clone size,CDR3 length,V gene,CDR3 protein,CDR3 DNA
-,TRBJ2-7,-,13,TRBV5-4,CASSLRLGYEQYF,TGTGCCAGCAGCTTGAGACTAGGCTACGAGCAGTACTTC
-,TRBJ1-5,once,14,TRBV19,CASSKQADQGPQHF,TGTGCCAGTAGTAAACAGGCCGACCAGGGGCCCCAGCATTTT
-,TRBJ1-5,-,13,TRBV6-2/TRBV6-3,CASSPRVDQPQHF,TGTGCCAGCAGCCCCAGGGTTGATCAGCCCCAGCATTTT
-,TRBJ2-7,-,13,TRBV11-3,CASSLGEFYEQYF,TGTGCCAGCAGCTTAGGAGAATTCTACGAGCAGTACTTC
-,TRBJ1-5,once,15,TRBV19,CASSAETGSNQPQHF,TGTGCCAGTAGTGCCGAGACAGGCTCCAATCAGCCCCAGCATTTT
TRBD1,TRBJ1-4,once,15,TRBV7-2,CASSAPQGGNEKLFF,TGTGCCAGCAGCGCACCACAGGGGGGCAATGAAAAACTGTTTTTT
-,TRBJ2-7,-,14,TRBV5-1,CASSLPGARREQYF,TGCGCCAGCAGCTTGCCGGGGGCGCGGAGGGAGCAGTACTTC
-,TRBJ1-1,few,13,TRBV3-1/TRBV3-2,CASSQAANTEAFF,TGTGCCAGCAGCCAAGCTGCGAACACTGAAGCTTTCTTT
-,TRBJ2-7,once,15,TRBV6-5,CASSPQVMGSYEQYF,TGTGCCAGCAGTCCACAGGTCATGGGGTCCTACGAGCAGTACTTC
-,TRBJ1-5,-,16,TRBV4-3,CASSPDWGGIYQPQHF,TGCGCCAGCAGCCCGGACTGGGGGGGTATCTATCAGCCCCAGCATTTT
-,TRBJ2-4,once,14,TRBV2,CASRRLLAKNIQYF,TGTGCCAGCAGGAGGCTTCTAGCCAAAAACATTCAGTACTTC
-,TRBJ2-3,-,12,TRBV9,CASSLGEDTQYF,TGTGCCAGCAGTTTAGGGGAGGATACGCAGTATTTT
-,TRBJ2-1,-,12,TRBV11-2,CASSLGAGKQFF,TGTGCCAGCAGCTTGGGCGCGGGTAAGCAGTTCTTC
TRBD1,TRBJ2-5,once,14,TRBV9,CASSVSGTGVTQYF,TGTGCCAGCAGCGTTTCCGGGACAGGGGTGACCCAGTACTTC
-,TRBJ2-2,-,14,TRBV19,CASSISKNTGELFF,TGTGCCAGTAGTATTTCTAAGAACACCGGGGAGCTGTTTTTT
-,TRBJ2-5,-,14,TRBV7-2,CASSLMGGGETQYF,TGTGCCAGCAGCTTAATGGGAGGGGGAGAGACCCAGTACTTC
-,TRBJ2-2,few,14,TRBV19,CASSIEHGNGELFF,TGTGCCAGTAGTATAGAACACGGTAACGGGGAGCTGTTTTTT
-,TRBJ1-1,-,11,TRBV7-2,CASSSSPEAFF,TGTGCCAGCAGCTCTTCCCCTGAAGCTTTCTTT
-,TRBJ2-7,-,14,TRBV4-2,CASSQANYRDEQYF,TGTGCCAGCAGCCAAGCTAATTATAGGGACGAGCAGTACTTC
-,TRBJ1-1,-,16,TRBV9,CASSVDDPGGGTEAFF,TGTGCCAGCAGCGTAGACGACCCGGGGGGGGGCACTGAAGCTTTCTTT
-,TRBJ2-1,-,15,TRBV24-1,CATSDRGVGYNEQFF,TGTGCCACCAGTGATCGAGGGGTTGGTTACAATGAGCAGTTCTTC
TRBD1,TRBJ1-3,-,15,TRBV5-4,CASSHDRAAGNTIYF,TGTGCCAGCAGCCATGACAGGGCCGCTGGAAACACCATATATTTT
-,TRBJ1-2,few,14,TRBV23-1,CASRGLRANYGYTF,TGCGCCAGCAGGGGACTGAGAGCTAACTATGGCTACACCTTC
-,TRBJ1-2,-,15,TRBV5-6,CASSLGTPHGYGYTF,TGTGCCAGCAGCTTGGGGACACCCCACGGCTATGGCTACACCTTC
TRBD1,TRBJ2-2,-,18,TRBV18,CASSPRQGAGSNTGELFF,TGTGCCAGCTCACCACGACAGGGGGCAGGGTCGAACACCGGGGAGCTGTTTTTT
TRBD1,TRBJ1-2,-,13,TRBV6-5,CASSWDRFYGYTF,TGTGCCAGCAGCTGGGACAGGTTCTATGGCTACACCTTC
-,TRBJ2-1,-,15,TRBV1,CTSSQGGTSDNEQFF,TGCACCAGCAGCCAGGGGGGGACTAGCGACAATGAGCAGTTCTTC
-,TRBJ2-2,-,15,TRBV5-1,CASSRGLSNTGELFF,TGCGCCAGCAGCCGGGGGCTTTCGAACACCGGGGAGCTGTTTTTT
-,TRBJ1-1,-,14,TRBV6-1,CASSEDRSRTEAFF,TGTGCCAGCAGTGAAGATCGCAGCCGCACTGAAGCTTTCTTT
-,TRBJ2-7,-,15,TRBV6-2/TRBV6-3,CASSGRWSYSYEQYF,TGTGCCAGCAGTGGCCGTTGGAGTTACTCCTACGAGCAGTACTTC
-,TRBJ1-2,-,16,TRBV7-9,CASSLALGTAHYGYTF,TGTGCCAGCAGCTTAGCGCTCGGGACTGCTCACTATGGCTACACCTTC
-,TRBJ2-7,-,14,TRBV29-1,CSVEGLTGPYEQYF,TGCAGCGTTGAGGGACTCACCGGGCCCTACGAGCAGTACTTC
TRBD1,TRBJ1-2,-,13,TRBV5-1,CASSETGGRGYTF,TGCGCCAGCAGCGAGACAGGGGGCAGGGGCTACACCTTC
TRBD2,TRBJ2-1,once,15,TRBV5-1,CASRGTSGGADEQFF,TGCGCCAGCAGAGGAACTAGCGGGGGGGCCGATGAGCAGTTCTTC
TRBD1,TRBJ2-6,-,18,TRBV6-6,CASSRTGTGYSGANVLTF,TGTGCCAGCAGTCGAACCGGGACAGGGTACTCTGGGGCCAACGTCCTGACTTTC
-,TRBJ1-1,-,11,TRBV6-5,CASESYTEAFF,TGTGCCAGCGAGTCCTATACTGAAGCTTTCTTT
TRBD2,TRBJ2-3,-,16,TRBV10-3,CAISAGTSGRTDTQYF,TGTGCCATCAGTGCCGGGACTAGCGGGAGGACAGATACGCAGTATTTT
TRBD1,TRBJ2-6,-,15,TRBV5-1,CASSLKQGEANVLTF,TGCGCCAGCAGCCTAAAACAGGGGGAGGCCAACGTCCTGACTTTC
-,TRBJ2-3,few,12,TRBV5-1,CASSSPPNTQYF,TGCGCCAGCAGCTCGCCCCCGAATACGCAGTATTTT
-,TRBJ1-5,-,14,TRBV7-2,CASSLQQGDQPQHF,TGTGCCAGCAGCTTACAACAGGGAGATCAGCCCCAGCATTTT
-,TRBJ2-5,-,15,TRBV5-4,CASSSPEGPEETQYF,TGTGCCAGCAGCTCACCGGAGGGCCCGGAAGAGACCCAGTACTTC
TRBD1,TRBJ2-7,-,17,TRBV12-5,CASGLVLLGGMSYEQYF,TGTGCTAGTGGTTTGGTACTTTTAGGGGGCATGTCCTACGAGCAGTACTTC